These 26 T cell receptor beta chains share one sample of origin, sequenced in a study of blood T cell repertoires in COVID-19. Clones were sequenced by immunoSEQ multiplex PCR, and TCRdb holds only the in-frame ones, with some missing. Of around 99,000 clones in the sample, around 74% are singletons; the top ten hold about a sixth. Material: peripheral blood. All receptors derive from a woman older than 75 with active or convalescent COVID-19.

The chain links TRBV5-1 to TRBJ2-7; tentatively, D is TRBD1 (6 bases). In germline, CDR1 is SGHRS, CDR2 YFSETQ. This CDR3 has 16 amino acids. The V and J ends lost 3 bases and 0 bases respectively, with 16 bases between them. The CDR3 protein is CASSYPTGGSSYEQYF. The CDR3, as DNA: TGCGCCAGCAGCTACCCGACAGGAGGAAGCTCCTACGAGCAGTACTTC.

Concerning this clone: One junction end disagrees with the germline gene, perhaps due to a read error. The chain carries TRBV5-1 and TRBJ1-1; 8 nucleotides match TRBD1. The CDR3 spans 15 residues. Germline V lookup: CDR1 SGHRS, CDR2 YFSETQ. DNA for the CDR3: TGTGCCAGCAGCCCAGGACAGGGCGTAAACACTGAAGCTTTCTTT. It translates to CASSPGQGVNTEAFF.

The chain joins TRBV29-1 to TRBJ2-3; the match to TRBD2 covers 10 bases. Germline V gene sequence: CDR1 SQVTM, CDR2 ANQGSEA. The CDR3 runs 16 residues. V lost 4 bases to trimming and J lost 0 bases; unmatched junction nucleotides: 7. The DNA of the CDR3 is TGCAGCGTTGTGGGGCTAGCGGGAGTCAGCACAGATACGCAGTATTTT. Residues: CSVVGLAGVSTDTQYF.

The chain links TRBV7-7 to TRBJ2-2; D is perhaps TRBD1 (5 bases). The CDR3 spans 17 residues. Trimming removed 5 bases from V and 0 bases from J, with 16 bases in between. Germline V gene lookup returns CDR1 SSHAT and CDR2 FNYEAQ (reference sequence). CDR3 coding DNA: TGTGCCAGCAGCCTACACGCAACAGGTCCGAACACCGGGGAGCTGTTTTTT. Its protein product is CASSLHATGPNTGELFF.

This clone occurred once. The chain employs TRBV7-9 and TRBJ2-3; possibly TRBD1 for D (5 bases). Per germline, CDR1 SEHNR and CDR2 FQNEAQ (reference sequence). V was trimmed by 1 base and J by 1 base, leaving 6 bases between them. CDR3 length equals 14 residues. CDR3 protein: CASSLETGTDTQYF. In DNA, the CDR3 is TGTGCCAGCAGCTTAGAGACAGGCACAGATACGCAGTATTTT.

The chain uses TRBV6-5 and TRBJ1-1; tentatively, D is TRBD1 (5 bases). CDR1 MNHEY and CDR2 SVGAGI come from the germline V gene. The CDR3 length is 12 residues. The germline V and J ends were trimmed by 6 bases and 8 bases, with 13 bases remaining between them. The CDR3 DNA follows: TGTGCCAGCAGCCGTCGACAGTCCGAAGCTTTCTTT. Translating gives CASSRRQSEAFF.

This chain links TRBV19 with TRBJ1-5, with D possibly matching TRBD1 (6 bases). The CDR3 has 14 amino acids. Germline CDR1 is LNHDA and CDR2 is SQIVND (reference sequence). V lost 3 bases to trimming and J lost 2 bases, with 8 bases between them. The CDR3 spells CASSIRGGNQPQHF. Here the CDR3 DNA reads TGTGCCAGTAGTATCAGGGGAGGCAATCAGCCCCAGCATTTT.

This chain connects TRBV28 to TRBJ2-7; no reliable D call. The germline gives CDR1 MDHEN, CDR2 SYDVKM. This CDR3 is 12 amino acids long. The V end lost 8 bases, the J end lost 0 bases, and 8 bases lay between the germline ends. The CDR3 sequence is CASGVFSYEQYF. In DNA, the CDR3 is TGTGCCAGCGGAGTTTTCTCCTACGAGCAGTACTTC. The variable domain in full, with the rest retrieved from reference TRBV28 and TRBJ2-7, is DVKVTQSSRYLVKRTGEKVFLECVQDMDHENMFWYRQDPGLGLRLIYFSYDVKMKEKGDIPEGYSVSREKKERFSLILESASTNQTSMYLCASGVFSYEQYFGPGTRLTVT.

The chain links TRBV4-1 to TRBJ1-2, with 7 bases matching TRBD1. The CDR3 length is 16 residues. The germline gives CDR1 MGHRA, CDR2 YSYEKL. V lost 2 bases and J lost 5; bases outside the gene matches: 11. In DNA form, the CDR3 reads TGCGCCAGCAGCCAAAGGGGGCAAGGCCTTACTTATGGCTACACCTTC. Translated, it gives CASSQRGQGLTYGYTF.

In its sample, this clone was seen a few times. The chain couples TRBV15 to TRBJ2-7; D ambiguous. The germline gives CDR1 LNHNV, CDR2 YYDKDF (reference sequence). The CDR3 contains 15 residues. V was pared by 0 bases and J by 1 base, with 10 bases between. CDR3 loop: CATSRDVISSYEQYF. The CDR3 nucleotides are TGTGCCACCAGCAGAGATGTCATTAGTTCCTACGAGCAGTACTTC. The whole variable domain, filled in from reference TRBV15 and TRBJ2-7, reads DAMVIQNPRYQVTQFGKPVTLSCSQTLNHNVMYWYQQKSSQAPKLLFHYYDKDFNNEADTPDNFQSRRPNTSFCFLDIRSPGLGDTAMYLCATSRDVISSYEQYFGPGTRLTVT.

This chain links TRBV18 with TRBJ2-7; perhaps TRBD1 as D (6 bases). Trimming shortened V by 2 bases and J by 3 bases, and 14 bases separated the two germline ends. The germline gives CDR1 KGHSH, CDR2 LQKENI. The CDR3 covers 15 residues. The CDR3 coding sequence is TGTGCCAGCTCACCATTAAGGGACACGCTCTACGAGCAGTACTTC. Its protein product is CASSPLRDTLYEQYF.

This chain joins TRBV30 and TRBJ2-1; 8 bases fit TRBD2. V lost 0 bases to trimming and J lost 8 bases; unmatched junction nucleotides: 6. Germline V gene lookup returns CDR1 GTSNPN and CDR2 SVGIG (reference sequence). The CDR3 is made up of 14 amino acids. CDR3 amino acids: CAWSVPGGKYEQFF. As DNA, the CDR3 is TGTGCCTGGAGTGTACCGGGAGGGAAGTATGAGCAGTTCTTC.

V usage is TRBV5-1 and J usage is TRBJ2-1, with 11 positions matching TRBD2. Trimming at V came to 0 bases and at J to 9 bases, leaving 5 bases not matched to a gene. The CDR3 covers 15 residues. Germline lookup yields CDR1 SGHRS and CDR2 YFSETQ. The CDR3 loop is CASSLDTSGSTEQFF. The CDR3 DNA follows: TGCGCCAGCAGCTTGGATACTAGCGGGAGTACTGAGCAGTTCTTC.

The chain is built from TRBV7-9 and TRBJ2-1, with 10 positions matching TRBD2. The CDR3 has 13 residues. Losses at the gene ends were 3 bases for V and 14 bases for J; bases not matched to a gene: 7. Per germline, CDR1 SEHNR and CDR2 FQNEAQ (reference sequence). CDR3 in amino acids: CASSFSLAGREFF. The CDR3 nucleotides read TGTGCCAGCAGCTTCTCACTAGCGGGACGGGAGTTCTTC.

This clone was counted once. CDR3 in DNA: TGTGCCAGCAGACCCCTGGGGGGGAATGAAAAACTGTTTTTT. The encoded protein is CASRPLGGNEKLFF. The chain couples TRBV28 to TRBJ1-4; maybe TRBD1 (5 bases). V dropped 6 bases and J dropped 5 bases, with 13 bases sitting between them. The CDR3 has 14 residues. Germline values: CDR1 MDHEN, CDR2 SYDVKM.

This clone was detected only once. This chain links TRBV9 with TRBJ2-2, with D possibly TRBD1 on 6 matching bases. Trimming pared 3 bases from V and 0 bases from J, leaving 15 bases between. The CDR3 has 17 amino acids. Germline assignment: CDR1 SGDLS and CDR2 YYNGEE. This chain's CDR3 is CASSATQGGANTGELFF. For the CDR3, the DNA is TGTGCCAGCAGCGCTACACAAGGGGGAGCGAACACCGGGGAGCTGTTTTTT.

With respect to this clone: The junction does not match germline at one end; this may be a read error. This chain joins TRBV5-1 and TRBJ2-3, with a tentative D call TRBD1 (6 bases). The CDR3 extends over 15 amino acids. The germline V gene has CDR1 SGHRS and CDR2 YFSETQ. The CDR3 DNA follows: TGTGCCAGCAGCTCAGGGACATATCCCACAGATACGCAGTATTTT. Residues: CASSSGTYPTDTQYF.

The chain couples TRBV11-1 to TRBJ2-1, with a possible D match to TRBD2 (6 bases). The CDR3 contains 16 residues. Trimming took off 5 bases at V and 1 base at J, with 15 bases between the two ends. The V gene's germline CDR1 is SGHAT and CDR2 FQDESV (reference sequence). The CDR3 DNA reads TGTGCCAGCAGCCCCGGAGGGTATAGGTCCTACAATGAGCAGTTCTTC. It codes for CASSPGGYRSYNEQFF.

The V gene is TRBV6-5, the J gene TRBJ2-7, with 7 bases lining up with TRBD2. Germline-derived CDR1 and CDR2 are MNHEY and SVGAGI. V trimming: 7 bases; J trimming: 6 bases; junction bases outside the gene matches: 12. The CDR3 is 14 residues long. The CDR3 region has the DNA TGTGCCAGCACCATTACGGCGGGAGCATTCGAGCAGTACTTC. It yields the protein CASTITAGAFEQYF.

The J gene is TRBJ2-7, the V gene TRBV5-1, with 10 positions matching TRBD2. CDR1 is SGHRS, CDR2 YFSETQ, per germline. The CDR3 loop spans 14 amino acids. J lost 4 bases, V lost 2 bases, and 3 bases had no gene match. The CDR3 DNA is TGCGCCAGCAGCTTAGCGGGAGGGTTGTACGAGCAGTACTTC. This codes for CASSLAGGLYEQYF.

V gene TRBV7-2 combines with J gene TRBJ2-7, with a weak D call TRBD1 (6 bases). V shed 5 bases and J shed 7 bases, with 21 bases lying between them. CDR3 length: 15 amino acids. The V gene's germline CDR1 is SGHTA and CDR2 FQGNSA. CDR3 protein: CASSLVQGPMVEQYF. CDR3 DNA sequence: TGTGCCAGCAGCCTCGTACAGGGCCCAATGGTGGAGCAGTACTTC.

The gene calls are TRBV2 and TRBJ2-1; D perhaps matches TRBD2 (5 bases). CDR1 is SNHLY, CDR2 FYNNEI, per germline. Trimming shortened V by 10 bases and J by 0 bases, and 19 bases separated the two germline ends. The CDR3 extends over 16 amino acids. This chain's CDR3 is CATPGELENSYNEQFF. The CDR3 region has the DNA TGTGCCACCCCCGGGGAACTAGAGAACTCCTACAATGAGCAGTTCTTC.

The CDR3 DNA follows: TGTGCCAGCAGCTTAAGCGGGGCCTACGAGCAGTACTTC. This sequence encodes CASSLSGAYEQYF. The chain is built from TRBV7-2 and TRBJ2-7; 7 positions match TRBD2. CDR1 and CDR2 from the germline V gene are SGHTA and FQGNSA. The V segment lost 2 bases and the J segment 2 bases; nucleotides outside the gene matches: 0. This CDR3 region has 13 residues. The full variable domain, with the rest looked up from reference TRBV7-2 and TRBJ2-7, is GAGVSQSPSNKVTEKGKDVELRCDPISGHTALYWYRQSLGQGLEFLIYFQGNSAPDKSGLPSDRFSAERTGGSVSTLTIQRTQQEDSAVYLCASSLSGAYEQYFGPGTRLTVT.

Here the CDR3 reads CASSEGRPPRGEQYF. The CDR3 nucleotides read TGTGCCAGCAGTGAAGGTAGGCCTCCGCGGGGCGAGCAGTACTTC. The gene calls are TRBV6-1 and TRBJ2-7, with TRBD2 as a possible D gene (6 bases). This CDR3 has 15 residues. V lost 1 base and J 6 bases, leaving 16 bases between the germline ends. Germline CDR1 is MNHNS and CDR2 is SASEGT.

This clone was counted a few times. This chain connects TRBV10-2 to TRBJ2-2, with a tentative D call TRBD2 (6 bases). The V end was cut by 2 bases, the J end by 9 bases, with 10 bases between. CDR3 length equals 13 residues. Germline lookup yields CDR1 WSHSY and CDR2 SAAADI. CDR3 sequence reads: CASSEGSGRELFF. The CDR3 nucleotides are TGCGCCAGCAGTGAGGGGAGCGGGCGGGAGCTGTTTTTT.

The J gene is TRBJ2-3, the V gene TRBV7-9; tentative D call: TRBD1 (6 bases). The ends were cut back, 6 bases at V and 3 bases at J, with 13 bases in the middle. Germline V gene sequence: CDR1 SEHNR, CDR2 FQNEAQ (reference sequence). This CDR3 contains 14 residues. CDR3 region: CASSLNRATDTQYF. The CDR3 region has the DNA TGTGCCAGCAGTTTAAACAGGGCTACAGATACGCAGTATTTT.